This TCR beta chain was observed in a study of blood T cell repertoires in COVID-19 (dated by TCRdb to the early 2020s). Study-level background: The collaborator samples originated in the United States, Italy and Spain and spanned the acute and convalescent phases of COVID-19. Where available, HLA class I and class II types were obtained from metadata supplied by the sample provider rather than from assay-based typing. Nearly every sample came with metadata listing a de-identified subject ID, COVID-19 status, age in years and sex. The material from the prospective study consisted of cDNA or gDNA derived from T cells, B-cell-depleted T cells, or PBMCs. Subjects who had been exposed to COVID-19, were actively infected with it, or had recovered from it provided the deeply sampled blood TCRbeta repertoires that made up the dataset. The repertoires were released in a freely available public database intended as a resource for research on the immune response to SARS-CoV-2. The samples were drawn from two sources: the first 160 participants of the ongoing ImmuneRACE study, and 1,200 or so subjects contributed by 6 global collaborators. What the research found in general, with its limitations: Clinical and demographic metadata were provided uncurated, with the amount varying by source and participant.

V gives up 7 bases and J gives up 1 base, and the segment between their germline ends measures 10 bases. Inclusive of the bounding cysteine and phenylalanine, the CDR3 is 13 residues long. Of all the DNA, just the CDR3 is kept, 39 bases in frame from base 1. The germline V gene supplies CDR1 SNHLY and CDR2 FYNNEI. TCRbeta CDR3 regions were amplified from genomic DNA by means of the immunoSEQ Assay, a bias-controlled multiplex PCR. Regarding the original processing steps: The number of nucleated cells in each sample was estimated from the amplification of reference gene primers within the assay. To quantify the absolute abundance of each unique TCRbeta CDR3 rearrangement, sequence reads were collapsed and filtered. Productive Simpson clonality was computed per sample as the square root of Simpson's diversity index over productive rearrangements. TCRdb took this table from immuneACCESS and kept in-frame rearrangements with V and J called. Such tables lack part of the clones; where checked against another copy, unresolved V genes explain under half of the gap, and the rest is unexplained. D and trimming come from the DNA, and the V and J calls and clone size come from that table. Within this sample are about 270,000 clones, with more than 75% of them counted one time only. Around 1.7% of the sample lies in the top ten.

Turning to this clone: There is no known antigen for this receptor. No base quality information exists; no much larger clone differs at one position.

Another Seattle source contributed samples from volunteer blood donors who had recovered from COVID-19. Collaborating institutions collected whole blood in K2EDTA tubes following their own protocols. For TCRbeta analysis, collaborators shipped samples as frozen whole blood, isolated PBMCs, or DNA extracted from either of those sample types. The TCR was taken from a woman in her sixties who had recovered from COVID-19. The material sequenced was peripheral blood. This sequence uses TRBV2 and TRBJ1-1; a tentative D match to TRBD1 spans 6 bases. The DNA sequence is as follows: TGTGCCAGCAAAAGGGACACGAACACTGAAGCTTTCTTT. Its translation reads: CASKRDTNTEAFF.